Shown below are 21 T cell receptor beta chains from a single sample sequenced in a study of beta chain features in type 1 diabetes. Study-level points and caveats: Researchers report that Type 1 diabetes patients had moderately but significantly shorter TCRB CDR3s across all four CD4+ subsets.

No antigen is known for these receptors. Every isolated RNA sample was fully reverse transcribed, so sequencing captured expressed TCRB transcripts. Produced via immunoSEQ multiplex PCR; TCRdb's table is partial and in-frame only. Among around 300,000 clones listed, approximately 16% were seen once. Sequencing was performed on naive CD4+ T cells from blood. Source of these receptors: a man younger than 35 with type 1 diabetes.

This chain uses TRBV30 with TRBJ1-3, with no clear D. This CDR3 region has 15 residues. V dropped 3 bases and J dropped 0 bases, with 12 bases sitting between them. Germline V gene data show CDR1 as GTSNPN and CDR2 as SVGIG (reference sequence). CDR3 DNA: TGTGCCTGGAGCTTCAAAGGACTCTCTGGAAACACCATATATTTT. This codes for CAWSFKGLSGNTIYF.

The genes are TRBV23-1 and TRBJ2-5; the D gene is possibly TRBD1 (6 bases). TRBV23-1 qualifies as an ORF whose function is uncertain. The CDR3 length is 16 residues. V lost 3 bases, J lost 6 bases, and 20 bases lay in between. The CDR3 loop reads CASSHTGRQGPQTQYF. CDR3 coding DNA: TGCGCCAGCAGTCATACGGGCAGGCAGGGGCCTCAGACCCAGTACTTC.

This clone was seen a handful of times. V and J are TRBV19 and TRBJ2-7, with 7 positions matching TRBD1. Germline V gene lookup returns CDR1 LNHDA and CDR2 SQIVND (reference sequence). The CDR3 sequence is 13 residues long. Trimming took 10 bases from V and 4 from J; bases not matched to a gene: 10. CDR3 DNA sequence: TGTGCCACCAGACAGGGCCCGGGATACGAGCAGTACTTC. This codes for CATRQGPGYEQYF.

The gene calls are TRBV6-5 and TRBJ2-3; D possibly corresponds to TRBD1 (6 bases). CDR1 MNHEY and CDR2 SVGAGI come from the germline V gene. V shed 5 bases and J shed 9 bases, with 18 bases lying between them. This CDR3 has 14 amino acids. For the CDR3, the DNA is TGTGCCAGCAGTCCAAGGACAGACAGGATAACGCAGTATTTT. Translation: CASSPRTDRITQYF.

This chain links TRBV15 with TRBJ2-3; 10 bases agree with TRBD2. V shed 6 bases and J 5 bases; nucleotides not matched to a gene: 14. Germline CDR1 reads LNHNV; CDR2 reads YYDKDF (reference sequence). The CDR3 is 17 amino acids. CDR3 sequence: CATSRTREGTSEDTQYF. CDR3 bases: TGTGCCACCAGTCGAACACGGGAGGGGACTAGCGAAGATACGCAGTATTTT.

The CDR3 region has the DNA TGCGCCAGCAGCCCAAGGACAGGGTTCCACGAGCAGTACTTC. Residues: CASSPRTGFHEQYF. V and J are TRBV5-1 and TRBJ2-7; 8 nucleotides line up with TRBD1. The CDR3 is 14 amino acids. The ends lost 4 bases at V and 5 bases at J; junction bases unmatched: 8. Looked up from germline, CDR1 is SGHRS and CDR2 is YFSETQ.

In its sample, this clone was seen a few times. CDR3 DNA: TGCAGCGTCAAACAGGGTGGGACCAAAAACATTCAGTACTTC. Residues: CSVKQGGTKNIQYF. The V call is TRBV29-1, the J call TRBJ2-4, with TRBD1 as a possible D gene (6 bases). Germline CDR1 reads SQVTM; CDR2 reads ANQGSEA. CDR3 length: 14 residues. V gave up 6 bases and J gave up 2 bases, with 14 bases separating them.

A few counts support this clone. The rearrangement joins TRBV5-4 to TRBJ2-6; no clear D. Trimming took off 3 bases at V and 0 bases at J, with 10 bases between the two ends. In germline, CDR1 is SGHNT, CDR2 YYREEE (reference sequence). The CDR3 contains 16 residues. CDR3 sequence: CASSSQRSSGANVLTF. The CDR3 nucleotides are TGTGCCAGCAGCTCCCAGCGTTCCTCTGGGGCCAACGTCCTGACTTTC.

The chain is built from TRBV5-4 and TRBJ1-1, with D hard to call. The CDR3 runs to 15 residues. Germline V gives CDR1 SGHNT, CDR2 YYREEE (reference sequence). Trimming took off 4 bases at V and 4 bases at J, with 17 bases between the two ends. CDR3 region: CASSPRVSGGTEAFF. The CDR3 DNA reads TGTGCCAGCAGCCCGAGGGTGTCAGGAGGCACTGAAGCTTTCTTT.

CDR3 sequence: CASTSGGTVYGYTF. The CDR3 DNA follows: TGTGCCAGCACCTCAGGGGGGACAGTCTATGGCTACACCTTC. The genes are TRBV5-5 and TRBJ1-2, with TRBD1 matching 7 bases. Looked up from germline, CDR1 is SGHKS and CDR2 is YYEKEE (reference sequence). The CDR3 contains 14 residues. V lost 6 bases, J lost 4 bases, and 9 bases stayed unmatched.

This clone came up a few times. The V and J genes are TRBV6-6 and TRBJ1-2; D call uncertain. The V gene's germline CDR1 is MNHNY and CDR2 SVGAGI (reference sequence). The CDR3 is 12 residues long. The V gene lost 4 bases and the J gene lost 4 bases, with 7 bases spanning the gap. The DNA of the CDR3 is TGTGCCAGCAGTTCACAGAGCTATGGCTACACCTTC. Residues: CASSSQSYGYTF.

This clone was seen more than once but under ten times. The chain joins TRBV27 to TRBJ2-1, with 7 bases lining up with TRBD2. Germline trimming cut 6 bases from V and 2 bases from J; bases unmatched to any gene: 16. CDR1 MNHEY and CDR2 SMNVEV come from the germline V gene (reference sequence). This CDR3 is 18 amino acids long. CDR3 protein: CASSSNLGGTSAYNEQFF. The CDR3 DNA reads TGTGCCAGCAGCAGCAATCTCGGAGGAACTAGCGCCTACAATGAGCAGTTCTTC.

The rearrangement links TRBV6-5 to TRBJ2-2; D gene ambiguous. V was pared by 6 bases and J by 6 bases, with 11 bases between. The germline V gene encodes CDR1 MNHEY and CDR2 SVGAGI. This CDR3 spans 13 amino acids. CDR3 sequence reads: CASSLQSSGELFF. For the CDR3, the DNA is TGTGCCAGCAGCCTACAGTCCTCCGGGGAGCTGTTTTTT.

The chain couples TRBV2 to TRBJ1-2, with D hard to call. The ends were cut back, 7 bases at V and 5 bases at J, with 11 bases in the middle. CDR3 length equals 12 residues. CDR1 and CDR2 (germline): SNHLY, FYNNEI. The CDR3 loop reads CASNRESYGYTF. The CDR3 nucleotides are TGTGCCAGCAATAGAGAGAGTTATGGCTACACCTTC.

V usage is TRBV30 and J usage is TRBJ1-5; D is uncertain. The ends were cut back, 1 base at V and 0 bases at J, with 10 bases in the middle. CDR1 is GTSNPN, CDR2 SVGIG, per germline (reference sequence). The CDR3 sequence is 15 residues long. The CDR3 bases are TGTGCCTGGAGTGCGCGGATGAATAGCAATCAGCCCCAGCATTTT. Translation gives CAWSARMNSNQPQHF.

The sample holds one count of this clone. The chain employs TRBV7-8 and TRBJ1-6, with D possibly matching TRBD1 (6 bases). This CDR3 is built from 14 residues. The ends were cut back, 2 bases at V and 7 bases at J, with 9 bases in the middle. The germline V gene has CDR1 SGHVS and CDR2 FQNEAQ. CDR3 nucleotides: TGTGCCAGCAGCTTACAGGGGTACAATTCACCCCTCCACTTT. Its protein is CASSLQGYNSPLHF.

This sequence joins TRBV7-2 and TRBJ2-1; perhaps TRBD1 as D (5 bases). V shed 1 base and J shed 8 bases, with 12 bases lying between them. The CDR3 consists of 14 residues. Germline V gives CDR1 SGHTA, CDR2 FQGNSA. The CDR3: CASSLGRAGYEQFF. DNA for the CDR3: TGTGCCAGCAGCTTAGGCCGGGCAGGGTATGAGCAGTTCTTC.

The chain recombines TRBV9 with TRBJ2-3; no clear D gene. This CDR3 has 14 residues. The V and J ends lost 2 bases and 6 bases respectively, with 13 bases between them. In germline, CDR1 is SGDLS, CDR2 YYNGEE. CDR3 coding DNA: TGTGCCAGCAGCGTGAACAACTATTGGGATACGCAGTATTTT. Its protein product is CASSVNNYWDTQYF.

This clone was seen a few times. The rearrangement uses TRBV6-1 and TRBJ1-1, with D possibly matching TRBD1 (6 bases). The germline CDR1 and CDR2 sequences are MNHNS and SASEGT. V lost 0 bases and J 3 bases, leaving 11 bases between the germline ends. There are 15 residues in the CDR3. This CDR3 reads CASSEALQGYTEAFF. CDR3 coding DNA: TGTGCCAGCAGTGAAGCGCTTCAGGGGTACACTGAAGCTTTCTTT.

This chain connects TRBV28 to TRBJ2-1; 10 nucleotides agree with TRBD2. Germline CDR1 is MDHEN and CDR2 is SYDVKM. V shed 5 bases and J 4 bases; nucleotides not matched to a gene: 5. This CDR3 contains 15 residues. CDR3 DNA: TGTGCCAGCAGTCTAGGACTAGCGGCTTACAATGAGCAGTTCTTC. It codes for CASSLGLAAYNEQFF.

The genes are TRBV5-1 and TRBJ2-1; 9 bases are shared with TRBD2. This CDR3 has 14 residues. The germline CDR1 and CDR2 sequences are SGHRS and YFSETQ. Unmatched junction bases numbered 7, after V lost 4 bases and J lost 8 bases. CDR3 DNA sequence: TGCGCCAGCAGCCTTCTAGCGGGATCCGATGAGCAGTTCTTC. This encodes CASSLLAGSDEQFF.